One TCR beta chain is described in this entry. The source of the sample is a study of blood T cell repertoires in COVID-19. About the study: Whether acute or convalescent, the COVID-19 samples came from the United States, Italy and Spain. T cells, B-cell-depleted T cells, or PBMCs provided the cDNA or gDNA that served as material.

Methods used by the authors: Amplification with reference gene primers provided the estimates of nucleated cell counts. Using immunoSEQ multiplex PCR, the repertoire was profiled, and TCRdb retains in-frame clones only, with some absent. V and J calls and clone size come straight from that table; D and trimming were deduced from the DNA. The top ten hold approximately 1.5% of the sample, which has about 140,000 clones, around 88% seen once. With V trimmed by 4 bases and J by 4 bases, 8 bases remained unmatched. The CDR3 runs to 17 residues. The germline gives CDR1 MDHEN, CDR2 SYDVKM. The sample was peripheral blood. This sequence joins TRBV28 and TRBJ2-5, with 14 bases that match TRBD2. The TCR originated in a woman aged 60-70 years with acute or convalescent COVID-19. As DNA, the CDR3 is TGTGCCAGCAGTTCTTGGACTAGCGGGGGGCCGGGAGAGACCCAGTACTTC. Translated, it gives CASSSWTSGGPGETQYF.